This T cell receptor beta chain was recorded in a study of T cell responses to AZD1222 COVID-19 vaccine. This clone was seen once. Data came from immunoSEQ multiplex PCR; TCRdb stores just in-frame clones and leaves some out. The sample has about 170,000 clones; 85% to 90% are singletons. The V end was cut by 0 bases, the J end by 9 bases, with 12 bases between. CDR1 is LGHNA and CDR2 is YNFKEQ in the germline V gene. This CDR3 region has 15 residues. The TCR sequence derives from an adult in good health. The chain employs TRBV4-2 and TRBJ1-6, with D perhaps TRBD1 (5 bases). The specimen comprised peripheral blood, sampled on day 0 of AZD1222 vaccination. CDR3 bases: TGTGCCAGCAGCCAAGATTGGCAGGGAGGTTCACCCCTCCACTTT. Protein: CASSQDWQGGSPLHF.